The T cell receptor beta chain described here comes from a study of T cells in Graves' hyperthyroidism and ophthalmopathy. CDR1 and CDR2 from the germline V gene are LNHNV and YYDKDF (reference sequence). Deletions cut 1 base from V and 4 bases from J, with 13 bases between. The CDR3 contains 15 residues. In its sample, this clonotype was seen many times. RNA transcripts were the template for amplifying TCR beta CDR3 regions. When the TCR CDR3 underwent first-round RT-PCR, the HTBI primer set was used. TCRdb analysed the multiplex PCR reads with MiXCR anew, one entry per CDR3 protein. The sample includes 500,000 to 600,000 distinct CDR3 sequences, nearly 20% of them seen just once. The study left out patients who had uncontrolled infection, other autoimmune disease, pregnancy or lactation.

The clonotype comes from a man aged 40-49 years with Graves' ophthalmopathy. The V gene is TRBV15, the J gene TRBJ1-1, with a tentative D call TRBD1 (5 bases). The sample comprised blood. DNA of the CDR3: TGTGCCACCAGCAGAGGGGGGACCGGCGTCACTGAAGCTTTCTTT. Its protein product is CATSRGGTGVTEAFF.